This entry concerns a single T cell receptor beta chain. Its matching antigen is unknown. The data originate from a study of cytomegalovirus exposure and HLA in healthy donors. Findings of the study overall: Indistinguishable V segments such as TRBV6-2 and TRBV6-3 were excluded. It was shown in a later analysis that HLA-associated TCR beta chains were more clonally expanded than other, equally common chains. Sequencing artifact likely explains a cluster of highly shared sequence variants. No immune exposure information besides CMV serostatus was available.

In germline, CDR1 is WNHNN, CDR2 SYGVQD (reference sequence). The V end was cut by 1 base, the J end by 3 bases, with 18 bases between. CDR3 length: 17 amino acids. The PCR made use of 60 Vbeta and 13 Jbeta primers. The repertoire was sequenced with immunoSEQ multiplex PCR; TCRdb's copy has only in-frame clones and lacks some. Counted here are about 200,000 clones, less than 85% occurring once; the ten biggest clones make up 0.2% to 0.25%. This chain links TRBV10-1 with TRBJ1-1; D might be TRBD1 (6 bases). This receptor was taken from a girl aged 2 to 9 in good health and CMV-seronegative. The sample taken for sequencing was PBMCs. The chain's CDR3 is CASSEYYSGGRDTEAFF. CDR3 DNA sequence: TGCGCCAGCAGTGAGTATTATTCGGGGGGCCGTGACACTGAAGCTTTCTTT.